Following are 2 T cell receptor beta chains from one sample sequenced in a study of blood T cell repertoires in COVID-19. Clones were sequenced by immunoSEQ multiplex PCR, and TCRdb holds only the in-frame ones, with some missing. The repertoire has 200,000 to 300,000 clones, roughly 88% of them found once; the top ten carry approximately 0.7%. The sample was peripheral blood. The receptors come from a human donor in a cohort sampled during active COVID-19.

In its sample, this clone was seen a few times. The V and J genes are TRBV4-3 and TRBJ2-7; a weak D match, TRBD2 (5 bases). The germline CDR1 and CDR2 sequences are LGHNA and YSLEER. The CDR3 totals 13 residues. The V gene lost 1 base and the J gene lost 3 bases, with 7 bases spanning the gap. The CDR3 loop is CASSQGRNYEQYF. In DNA, the CDR3 is TGCGCCAGCAGCCAAGGGAGGAACTACGAGCAGTACTTC.

This clone appeared a few times. This rearrangement joins TRBV6-5 to TRBJ2-1; 8 nucleotides align to TRBD2. V lost 5 bases to trimming and J lost 8 bases; unmatched junction nucleotides: 8. The V gene's germline CDR1 is MNHEY and CDR2 SVGAGI. CDR3 size: 14 residues. The DNA for the CDR3 is TGTGCCAGCAGTCCAGGGACTAGTCTCGATGAGCAGTTCTTC. Translated, it gives CASSPGTSLDEQFF.